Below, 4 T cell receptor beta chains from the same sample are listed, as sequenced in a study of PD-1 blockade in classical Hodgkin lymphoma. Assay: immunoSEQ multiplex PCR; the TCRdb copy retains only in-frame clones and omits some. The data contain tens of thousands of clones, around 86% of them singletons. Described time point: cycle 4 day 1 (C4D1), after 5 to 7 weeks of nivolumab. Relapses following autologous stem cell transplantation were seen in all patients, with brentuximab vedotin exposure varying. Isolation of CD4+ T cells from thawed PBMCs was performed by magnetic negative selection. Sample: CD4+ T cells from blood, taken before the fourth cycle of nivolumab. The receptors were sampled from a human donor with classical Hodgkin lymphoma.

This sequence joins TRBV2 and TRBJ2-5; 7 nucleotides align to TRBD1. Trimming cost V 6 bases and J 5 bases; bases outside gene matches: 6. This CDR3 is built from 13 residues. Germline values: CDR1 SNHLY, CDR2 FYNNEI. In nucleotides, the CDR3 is TGTGCCAGCAGGACAGGGATTCGGGAGACCCAGTACTTC. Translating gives CASRTGIRETQYF.

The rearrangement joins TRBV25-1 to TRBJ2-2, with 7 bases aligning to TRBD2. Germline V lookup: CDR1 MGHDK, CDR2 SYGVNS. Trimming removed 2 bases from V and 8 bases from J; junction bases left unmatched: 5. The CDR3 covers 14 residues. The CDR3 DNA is TGTGCCAGCAGTGAAGGGGGGGTCGTAGGGGAGCTGTTTTTT. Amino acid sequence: CASSEGGVVGELFF.

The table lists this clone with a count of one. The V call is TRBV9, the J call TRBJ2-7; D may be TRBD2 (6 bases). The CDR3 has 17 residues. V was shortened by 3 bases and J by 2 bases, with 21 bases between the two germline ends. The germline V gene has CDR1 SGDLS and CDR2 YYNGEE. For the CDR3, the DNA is TGTGCCAGCAGCGAGGCCCTATCGGGGGACCATCCCTACGAGCAGTACTTC. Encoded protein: CASSEALSGDHPYEQYF.

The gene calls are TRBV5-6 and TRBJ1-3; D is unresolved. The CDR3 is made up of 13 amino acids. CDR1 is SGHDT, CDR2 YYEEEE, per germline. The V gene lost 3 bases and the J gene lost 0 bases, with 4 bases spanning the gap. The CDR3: CASSSPSGNTIYF. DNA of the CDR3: TGTGCCAGCAGCTCGCCCTCTGGAAACACCATATATTTT. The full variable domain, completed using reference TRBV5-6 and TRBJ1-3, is DAGVTQSPTHLIKTRGQQVTLRCSPKSGHDTVSWYQQALGQGPQFIFQYYEEEERQRGNFPDRFSGHQFPNYSSELNVNALLLGDSALYLCASSSPSGNTIYFGEGSWLTVV.